The TCR beta chain described here comes from a study of vaccination and CD4 T cells after COVID-19. The Oncomine TCR Beta short-read assay was what sequenced the DNA obtained from cultured CD4+ T cells. MiXCR, applied by TCRdb to the PCR reads, yields one record per CDR3 protein. The repertoire has fewer than 25,000 distinct CDR3 sequences, 50% to 65% of them found once; the top ten carry approximately 5.9%. The treatment: approximately 11-day PBMC culture with coronavirus spike peptide pools or control peptides (ViraFEST assay). Comments on this clonotype: The antigen is not known.

V lost 8 bases and J 7 bases, leaving 15 bases between the germline ends. This CDR3 has 13 residues. CDR1 and CDR2 from the germline V gene are MDHEN and SYDVKM. The sequencing input was CD4+ T cells from blood, cultured in vitro. The sequence was collected from a human donor who had recovered from COVID-19. The chain recombines TRBV28 with TRBJ1-5; D is possibly TRBD1 (6 bases). The CDR3 sequence: CASGGAGRQPQHF. CDR3 DNA: TGTGCCAGCGGGGGGGCGGGCCGGCAGCCCCAGCATTTT.